A selection of T cell receptor beta chains follows, all from one sample in a study of cytomegalovirus exposure and HLA in healthy donors. Sequencing used immunoSEQ multiplex PCR; TCRdb keeps in-frame clones, though not all of them. Of about 90,000 clones in the sample, less than 80% were seen once. The sequenced material came from PBMCs. The receptors were gathered from a man between 25 and 39 years old in good health and CMV-seronegative. Both conserved end residues are part of each CDR3. Each record gives: CDR3 protein, CDR3 DNA, V gene, D gene, J gene, clone size. The D gene is left open where the match is weak. Size values are once, few and many counts, or a class for expanded clones, and some rows have none.

CDR3aa: CASRQGQTEAFF; CDR3nt: TGTGCCAGCAGGCAGGGTCAAACTGAAGCTTTCTTT; v_gene: TRBV27; d_gene: .; j_gene: TRBJ1-1; abundance: .
CDR3aa: CASSVVSGQGTYEQYF; CDR3nt: TGTGCCAGCAGTGTAGTTTCGGGACAGGGTACCTACGAGCAGTACTTC; v_gene: TRBV2; d_gene: TRBD1; j_gene: TRBJ2-7; abundance: .
CDR3aa: CASRGLAAQETQYF; CDR3nt: TGTGCCAGCAGGGGACTAGCGGCTCAGGAGACGCAGTATTTT; v_gene: TRBV27; d_gene: TRBD2; j_gene: TRBJ2-3; abundance: .
CDR3aa: CAWNRFNTGELFF; CDR3nt: TGTGCCTGGAACAGATTTAACACCGGGGAGCTGTTTTTT; v_gene: TRBV30; d_gene: .; j_gene: TRBJ2-2; abundance: .
CDR3aa: CASSLGQGAGYNEQFF; CDR3nt: TGCGCCAGCAGCTTGGGGCAGGGAGCGGGCTACAATGAGCAGTTCTTC; v_gene: TRBV5-1; d_gene: .; j_gene: TRBJ2-1; abundance: .
CDR3aa: CASSESGTGPQETQYF; CDR3nt: TGTGCCAGCAGTGAAAGTGGGACAGGGCCACAAGAGACCCAGTACTTC; v_gene: TRBV2; d_gene: TRBD1; j_gene: TRBJ2-5; abundance: .
CDR3aa: CASSTTGGNTEAFF; CDR3nt: TGTGCCAGTAGTACGACAGGGGGGAACACTGAAGCTTTCTTT; v_gene: TRBV19; d_gene: TRBD1; j_gene: TRBJ1-1; abundance: few
CDR3aa: CASSRRVGTGELFF; CDR3nt: TGTGCCAGTAGTAGGCGGGTAGGGACCGGGGAGCTGTTTTTT; v_gene: TRBV19; d_gene: .; j_gene: TRBJ2-2; abundance: .
CDR3aa: CSVGPPTGGGEKLFF; CDR3nt: TGCAGCGTTGGCCCCCCGACAGGGGGAGGAGAAAAACTGTTTTTT; v_gene: TRBV29-1; d_gene: TRBD1; j_gene: TRBJ1-4; abundance: .
CDR3aa: CAWSTGNEQYF; CDR3nt: TGTGCCTGGAGTACAGGGAACGAGCAGTACTTC; v_gene: TRBV30; d_gene: .; j_gene: TRBJ2-7; abundance: .
CDR3aa: CASKDLIYNEQFF; CDR3nt: TGTGCCAGTAAGGACTTAATCTACAATGAGCAGTTCTTC; v_gene: TRBV19; d_gene: .; j_gene: TRBJ2-1; abundance: .
CDR3aa: CASSPRGPTEAFF; CDR3nt: TGTGCCAGCAGCCCCAGGGGACCCACTGAAGCTTTCTTT; v_gene: TRBV9; d_gene: .; j_gene: TRBJ1-1; abundance: .
CDR3aa: CASSGTINSNQPQHF; CDR3nt: TGTGCCAGCAGCGGGACAATTAATAGCAATCAGCCCCAGCATTTT; v_gene: TRBV27; d_gene: .; j_gene: TRBJ1-5; abundance: few
CDR3aa: CASSSGRGWDEQYF; CDR3nt: TGTGCCAGCAGTTCCGGCAGGGGCTGGGACGAGCAGTACTTC; v_gene: TRBV7-9; d_gene: .; j_gene: TRBJ2-7; abundance: few
CDR3aa: CASSLTSGGNQPQHF; CDR3nt: TGTGCCAGCAGCTTAACGTCCGGGGGAAATCAGCCCCAGCATTTT; v_gene: TRBV7-3; d_gene: .; j_gene: TRBJ1-5; abundance: .
CDR3aa: CASSRVKGADNEQFF; CDR3nt: TGTGCCAGCAGCCGGGTCAAGGGGGCTGACAATGAGCAGTTCTTC; v_gene: TRBV7-9; d_gene: TRBD1; j_gene: TRBJ2-1; abundance: few
CDR3aa: CASSERETDTQYF; CDR3nt: TGTGCCAGCAGTGAGCGGGAGACAGATACGCAGTATTTT; v_gene: TRBV6-4; d_gene: TRBD2; j_gene: TRBJ2-3; abundance: few
CDR3aa: CASSYPRQGPVYTF; CDR3nt: TGTGCCAGCAGTTACCCTCGACAGGGTCCCGTCTACACCTTC; v_gene: TRBV6-6; d_gene: TRBD1; j_gene: TRBJ1-2; abundance: few
CDR3aa: CASSSPTFQETQYF; CDR3nt: TGTGCCAGCAGCTCCCCGACATTCCAAGAGACCCAGTACTTC; v_gene: TRBV28; d_gene: .; j_gene: TRBJ2-5; abundance: .
CDR3aa: CASSPSESETYNEQFF; CDR3nt: TGCGCCAGCAGCCCGTCCGAGTCCGAAACCTACAATGAGCAGTTCTTC; v_gene: TRBV5-1; d_gene: .; j_gene: TRBJ2-1; abundance: .
CDR3aa: CAISDETSGRDEQYF; CDR3nt: TGTGCCATCAGTGACGAGACTAGCGGGAGGGACGAGCAGTACTTC; v_gene: TRBV10-3; d_gene: TRBD2; j_gene: TRBJ2-7; abundance: .
CDR3aa: CASSQDQGQGWITEAFF; CDR3nt: TGTGCCAGCAGCCAAGATCAGGGACAGGGGTGGATCACTGAAGCTTTCTTT; v_gene: TRBV4-2; d_gene: TRBD1; j_gene: TRBJ1-1; abundance: .
CDR3aa: CASSSGPGQTYGYTF; CDR3nt: TGTGCCAGCAGCTCCGGGCCTGGACAGACCTATGGCTACACCTTC; v_gene: TRBV7-2; d_gene: .; j_gene: TRBJ1-2; abundance: .